Given below is one T cell receptor (beta chain) in context. Sequencing used immunoSEQ multiplex PCR; TCRdb keeps in-frame clones, though not all of them. The data show 130,000 to 150,000 clones, with 70% to 90% seen just once and about 1.2% held by the top ten. Per germline, CDR1 LNHDA and CDR2 SQIVND (reference sequence). Trimming cost V 7 bases and J 0 bases, with 16 bases left between them. CDR3 length: 16 residues. This sample is part of a study of blood T cell repertoires in COVID-19. Turning to the study itself: The cDNA or gDNA used as material had been derived from T cells, B-cell-depleted T cells, or PBMCs.

Ages ranged from about 18 to 89 years, with residence in around 24 US areas. Cohorts were assigned according to the clinical history that participants reported. The receptor's source is a woman aged 25 to 45 with acute COVID-19. The source material was PBMCs or T cells enriched from blood (not recorded which). The chain combines TRBV19 with TRBJ1-3; no clear D gene. CDR3 nucleotide sequence: TGTGCCAGTAACTTTGGTGGCGGGAACTCTGGAAACACCATATATTTT. Protein product: CASNFGGGNSGNTIYF.